Listed here are 10 T cell receptor beta chains from one sample, sequenced in a study of T cell responses to AZD1222 COVID-19 vaccine. TCRdb's copy holds only in-frame clones and misses some; the assay was immunoSEQ multiplex PCR. The data show 150,000 or so clones, 89% seen once. Sequenced here: peripheral blood, sampled on day 0 of AZD1222 vaccination. These receptors were taken from an adult in good health.

This clone was counted between two and nine times. The V call is TRBV4-1, the J call TRBJ1-2; D is undetermined. CDR3 size: 13 residues. Germline V CDR1 and CDR2: MGHRA, YSYEKL. Trimming took off 6 bases at V and 8 bases at J, with 16 bases between the two ends. In DNA form, the CDR3 reads TGCGCCAGCAGACTCGAGTTAGTCGACGGCTACACCTTC. Its translation is CASRLELVDGYTF.

The chain couples TRBV6-1 to TRBJ1-2; D gene ambiguous. The CDR3 extends over 13 amino acids. Trimming stripped 1 base from V and 8 bases from J, with 11 bases between. Germline V gives CDR1 MNHNS, CDR2 SASEGT. The CDR3 protein is CASSEGELGGYTF. Written as DNA, the CDR3 is TGTGCCAGCAGTGAAGGTGAGCTTGGAGGCTACACCTTC.

The chain links TRBV3-1 (or the pseudogene TRBV3-2) to TRBJ2-2; D tentatively reads TRBD1 or TRBD2 (5 bases each). With 3 bases removed from V and 5 bases from J, the gap between germline ends came to 16 bases. The CDR3 is made up of 16 amino acids. Germline V lookup: CDR1 LGHDT, CDR2 YNNKEL (reference sequence). The CDR3, as DNA: TGTGCCAGCAGCCACACCGCGGGCAGGGTAACCGGGGAGCTGTTTTTT. Protein: CASSHTAGRVTGELFF.

The chain links TRBV6-2 or TRBV6-3 to TRBJ2-2; no reliable D call. CDR1 is MNHEY and CDR2 is SVGEGT in the germline V gene. The CDR3 covers 13 residues. The V end lost 2 bases, the J end lost 5 bases, and 6 bases lay between the germline ends. CDR3 DNA sequence: TGTGCCAGCAGTTACACGGGTACCGGGGAGCTGTTTTTT. Translation gives CASSYTGTGELFF.

The chain carries TRBV27 and TRBJ1-5, with TRBD1 identical over 8 bases. J was trimmed by 0 bases and V by 6 bases; bases with no gene match: 10. CDR1 is MNHEY and CDR2 is SMNVEV in the germline V gene (reference sequence). The CDR3 is 17 residues long. CDR3 in DNA: TGTGCCAGCAGATGGATCGGACAGGGCCCTAGCAATCAGCCCCAGCATTTT. Its translation: CASRWIGQGPSNQPQHF.

The rearrangement uses TRBV5-1 and TRBJ1-1; 8 bases match TRBD1. This CDR3 has 15 amino acids. Germline V gene data show CDR1 as SGHRS and CDR2 as YFSETQ. Germline trimming cut 4 bases from V and 6 bases from J; bases unmatched to any gene: 11. CDR3 region: CASSPGTGGESEAFF. As DNA, the CDR3 is TGCGCCAGCAGCCCAGGGACAGGAGGTGAATCTGAAGCTTTCTTT. Filled out from reference TRBV5-1 and TRBJ1-1, the complete variable domain reads KAGVTQTPRYLIKTRGQQVTLSCSPISGHRSVSWYQQTPGQGLQFLFEYFSETQRNKGNFPGRFSGRQFSNSRSEMNVSTLELGDSALYLCASSPGTGGESEAFFGQGTRLTVV.

This clone was found once. This chain links TRBV18 with TRBJ2-1; 8 nucleotides match TRBD1. CDR1 is KGHSH, CDR2 LQKENI, per germline. V lost 3 bases and J lost 6; bases outside the gene matches: 4. The CDR3 is 14 amino acids. The CDR3, as DNA: TGTGCCAGCTCACCCGGGACAGGATTCAATGAGCAGTTCTTC. Translating it yields CASSPGTGFNEQFF.

This chain joins TRBV3-1 (or the pseudogene TRBV3-2) and TRBJ2-1; D perhaps matches TRBD1 (5 bases). V lost 4 bases and J 1 base, leaving 14 bases between the germline ends. CDR3 length: 16 amino acids. CDR1 and CDR2 from the germline V gene are LGHDT and YNNKEL (reference sequence). For the CDR3, the DNA is TGTGCCAGCAGCCCCCTTTTCCACAGGTCCTACAATGAGCAGTTCTTC. Its protein product is CASSPLFHRSYNEQFF.

The genes are TRBV4-2 and TRBJ1-1; 7 nucleotides agree with TRBD1. Per germline, CDR1 LGHNA and CDR2 YNFKEQ. The J segment lost 3 bases and the V segment lost 4 bases, leaving 2 bases of the junction unmatched. The CDR3 sequence is 13 residues long. The CDR3 is CASSRDRDTEAFF. Here the CDR3 DNA reads TGTGCCAGCAGCCGGGACAGAGACACTGAAGCTTTCTTT.

V is TRBV3-1 (or the pseudogene TRBV3-2) and J is TRBJ1-1, with TRBD1 matching over 12 bases. With 5 bases clipped from V and 6 bases from J, the junction kept 7 bases outside the gene matches. CDR1 is LGHDT, CDR2 YNNKEL, per germline (reference sequence). CDR3 length: 15 amino acids. The chain's CDR3 is CASSSWGQGAPEAFF. The CDR3 DNA is TGTGCCAGCAGCTCGTGGGGACAGGGGGCTCCTGAAGCTTTCTTT.